The 24 T cell receptor beta chains below all came from one sample that was sequenced in a study of T cells in Graves' hyperthyroidism and ophthalmopathy. RNA transcripts provided the source from which TCR beta CDR3 regions were amplified. A set of HTBI primers served as the primers for a first-round RT-PCR of the TCR CDR3. TCRdb fed the multiplex PCR reads into MiXCR, producing one record per CDR3 protein. The sample has around 600,000 distinct CDR3 sequences; approximately 15% are singletons. The source material was blood. These receptors all stem from a woman aged 40 to 49 with Graves' ophthalmopathy.

This clonotype was observed a few times. V usage is TRBV12-3 or TRBV12-4 and J usage is TRBJ1-5, with a tentative D call TRBD1 (5 bases). V was trimmed by 6 bases and J by 0 bases, leaving 12 bases between them. The CDR3 is made up of 15 amino acids. The CDR3 bases are TGTGCCAGCAGCACCAGGGCCTATAGCAATCAGCCCCAGCATTTT. Its protein is CASSTRAYSNQPQHF.

This clonotype has a handful of counts. The V and J genes are TRBV20-1 and TRBJ1-5, with 7 bases lining up with TRBD1. CDR1 DFQATT and CDR2 SNEGSKA come from the germline V gene (reference sequence). V was pared by 0 bases and J by 9 bases, with 23 bases of the junction left unmatched. CDR3 length: 19 residues. CDR3 region: CSARERRQGPLDKFRPQHF. CDR3 in DNA: TGCAGTGCTAGAGAGAGGAGACAGGGACCTCTAGACAAGTTTCGGCCCCAGCATTTT.

The V call is TRBV29-1, the J call TRBJ2-3; 7 nucleotides line up with TRBD1. Germline CDR1 is SQVTM and CDR2 is ANQGSEA. This CDR3 region has 14 residues. V shed 2 bases and J 3 bases; nucleotides not matched to a gene: 5. The CDR3: CSVERGPETDTQYF. In nucleotides, the CDR3 is TGCAGCGTTGAAAGGGGGCCAGAAACAGATACGCAGTATTTT.

This clonotype has a handful of counts. This chain uses TRBV25-1 with TRBJ2-7; D possibly corresponds to TRBD2 (6 bases). CDR1 and CDR2 (germline): MGHDK, SYGVNS. CDR3 length: 14 amino acids. With 4 bases removed from V and 3 bases from J, the gap between germline ends came to 13 bases. The DNA for the CDR3 is TGTGCCAGCAGTGCAGCGGGTCCTCTCTACGAGCAGTACTTC. Translation: CASSAAGPLYEQYF.

This chain uses TRBV7-2 with TRBJ2-2; possibly TRBD2 for D (5 bases). The CDR3 is 14 residues long. Trimming left V 2 bases short and J 7 bases short, with 11 bases between. Looked up from germline, CDR1 is SGHTA and CDR2 is FQGNSA. The DNA of the CDR3 is TGTGCCAGCAGCTTAAGATTAGCGAGCGGGGAGCTGTTTTTT. Amino acids: CASSLRLASGELFF.

This chain joins TRBV5-1 and TRBJ2-4, with D possibly TRBD1 on 6 matching bases. Trimming left V 3 bases short and J 0 bases short, with 13 bases between. The germline gives CDR1 SGHRS, CDR2 YFSETQ. This CDR3 region has 16 residues. CDR3 sequence: CASSSQGPIAKNIQYF. DNA of the CDR3: TGCGCCAGCAGCTCGCAGGGGCCGATAGCCAAAAACATTCAGTACTTC.

The chain has TRBV20-1 and TRBJ2-7, with 11 positions matching TRBD2. Looked up from germline, CDR1 is DFQATT and CDR2 is SNEGSKA (reference sequence). V lost 4 bases, J lost 5 bases, and 10 bases stayed unmatched. The CDR3 extends over 15 amino acids. CDR3 region: CSAKTSGGSTNEQYF. The CDR3 region has the DNA TGCAGTGCTAAAACTAGCGGGGGCTCCACGAACGAGCAGTACTTC.

The gene calls are TRBV5-8 and TRBJ1-4; possibly TRBD1 for D (5 bases). V was shortened by 2 bases and J by 8 bases, with 10 bases between the two germline ends. Germline CDR1 is SGHTS and CDR2 is YDEGEE. The CDR3 totals 13 residues. The CDR3 here is CASSFSREEKLFF. The CDR3 nucleotides read TGTGCCAGCAGCTTCAGCAGGGAGGAAAAACTGTTTTTT.

This clonotype was counted at least ten times. The chain joins TRBV3-1 to TRBJ2-1; D unresolved. Looked up from germline, CDR1 is LGHDT and CDR2 is YNNKEL (reference sequence). CDR3 length: 15 amino acids. Between the trimmed V and J ends, which lost 1 base and 2 bases, there was a span of 9 bases. The CDR3 nucleotides are TGTGCCAGCAGCCAAGGATCCGTCACCTACAATGAGCAGTTCTTC. This codes for CASSQGSVTYNEQFF.

In this sample, this clonotype turned up many times. The chain couples TRBV28 to TRBJ1-4; D perhaps matches TRBD1 (6 bases). The CDR3 has 15 amino acids. V was cut by 4 bases and J by 10 bases, with 19 bases left in between. Germline CDR1 reads MDHEN; CDR2 reads SYDVKM. DNA for the CDR3: TGTGCCAGCAGTTCCGCGACCGGGACATGGGGAAAACTGTTTTTT. Protein: CASSSATGTWGKLFF.

The rearrangement uses TRBV7-9 and TRBJ1-5, with a possible D match to TRBD1 (6 bases). Germline lookup yields CDR1 SEHNR and CDR2 FQNEAQ (reference sequence). The CDR3 has 16 amino acids. The germline V and J ends were trimmed by 4 bases and 5 bases, with 18 bases remaining between them. The CDR3 loop reads CASSSGTPRKDQPQHF. CDR3 nucleotide sequence: TGTGCCAGCAGCTCAGGGACACCCAGGAAAGATCAGCCCCAGCATTTT. The full variable domain, rest sourced from reference TRBV7-9 and TRBJ1-5, is DTGVSQNPRHKITKRGQNVTFRCDPISEHNRLYWYRQTLGQGPEFLTYFQNEAQLEKSRLLSDRFSAERPKGSFSTLEIQRTEQGDSAMYLCASSSGTPRKDQPQHFGDGTRLSIL.

About this clonotype: A clone one base away is much larger, so this may be a read error. The gene calls are TRBV6-1 and TRBJ2-7, with 9 positions matching TRBD1. Germline-derived CDR1 and CDR2 are MNHNS and SASEGT. This CDR3 region has 14 residues. In DNA, the CDR3 is TGTGCCAGCAGTCGGACAGGGGAACACTACGAGCAGCACTTC. Its translation is CASSRTGEHYEQHF.

This clonotype appeared once. The gene calls are TRBV27 and TRBJ1-2; 8 bases agree with TRBD1. The CDR3 is 14 amino acids. Germline V gene data show CDR1 as MNHEY and CDR2 as SMNVEV (reference sequence). Losses at the gene ends were 5 bases for V and 7 bases for J; bases not matched to a gene: 9. CDR3 nucleotides: TGTGCCAGCAGTCCAAATGACAGGGGCGGTGGCTACACCTTC. This encodes CASSPNDRGGGYTF.

This clonotype appeared many times. This chain joins TRBV20-1 and TRBJ2-1; 7 bases align to TRBD2. CDR1 and CDR2 (germline): DFQATT, SNEGSKA (reference sequence). The CDR3 spans 19 residues. Unmatched junction bases numbered 22, after V lost 4 bases and J lost 4 bases. CDR3 in amino acids: CSAKSPLLVASGVYNEQFF. The CDR3 DNA reads as TGCAGTGCTAAAAGCCCCCTCCTTGTAGCTAGCGGAGTTTACAATGAGCAGTTCTTC.

This clonotype has a handful of counts. This chain uses TRBV19 with TRBJ2-3; D not resolved. V shed 0 bases and J shed 2 bases, with 9 bases lying between them. This CDR3 contains 15 residues. The V gene's germline CDR1 is LNHDA and CDR2 SQIVND (reference sequence). In DNA form, the CDR3 reads TGTGCCAGTAGTATAGATCGAGGCAACACAGATACGCAGTATTTT. It yields the protein CASSIDRGNTDTQYF.

This clonotype occurred many times. The rearrangement joins TRBV10-3 to TRBJ1-1, with TRBD1 identical over 7 bases. V lost 4 bases to trimming and J lost 11 bases; unmatched junction nucleotides: 10. The CDR3 extends over 13 amino acids. Germline V gives CDR1 ENHRY, CDR2 SYGVKD. CDR3 loop: CAISGTGERQAFF. CDR3 DNA sequence: TGTGCCATCAGTGGGACAGGCGAACGGCAGGCTTTCTTT.

This clonotype appeared many times. The J gene is TRBJ2-6, the V gene TRBV3-1, with a weak D call TRBD2 (5 bases). Trimming removed 1 base at V and 4 bases at J, with 11 bases between. Germline-derived CDR1 and CDR2 are LGHDT and YNNKEL (reference sequence). The length of the CDR3 is 16 residues. CDR3 protein: CASSQGETTGANVLTF. CDR3 nucleotide sequence: TGTGCCAGCAGCCAAGGGGAGACTACCGGGGCCAACGTCCTGACTTTC.

This clonotype was counted many times. J is TRBJ1-1 and V is TRBV18; possibly TRBD1 for D (6 bases). From germline, CDR1 is KGHSH and CDR2 LQKENI. The V end was cut by 2 bases, the J end by 6 bases, with 16 bases between. The CDR3 runs 15 residues. The CDR3 DNA follows: TGTGCCAGCTCACCAAATGGGGGCTATAACCCTGAAGCTTTCTTT. It is translated as CASSPNGGYNPEAFF.

V usage is TRBV19 and J usage is TRBJ1-1; 8 bases agree with TRBD1. J was trimmed by 5 bases and V by 5 bases; bases with no gene match: 7. The germline CDR1 and CDR2 sequences are LNHDA and SQIVND (reference sequence). This CDR3 comprises 14 residues. The CDR3: CASSPRQGRTEAFF. CDR3 DNA: TGTGCCAGTAGTCCTCGACAGGGGCGGACTGAAGCTTTCTTT.

In this sample, this clonotype turned up many times. V usage is TRBV7-8 and J usage is TRBJ2-7; D remains ambiguous. Trimming took off 5 bases at V and 6 bases at J, with 17 bases between the two ends. Germline V gene sequence: CDR1 SGHVS, CDR2 FQNEAQ. This CDR3 is built from 14 residues. CDR3 loop: CASSPLRSVSEQYF. The CDR3 DNA sequence: TGTGCCAGCAGCCCCCTGAGGTCAGTCTCCGAGCAGTACTTC.

The rearrangement links TRBV30 to TRBJ2-6; the match to TRBD1 covers 8 bases. Germline assignment: CDR1 GTSNPN and CDR2 SVGIG (reference sequence). This CDR3 comprises 14 residues. The trim removed 7 bases at V and 2 bases at J, leaving 4 bases unmatched. The CDR3 sequence is CAFPDRAGANVLTF. The CDR3 bases are TGTGCCTTCCCGGACAGGGCTGGGGCCAACGTCCTGACTTTC.

This chain connects TRBV2 to TRBJ2-4; the match to TRBD2 covers 9 bases. The CDR3 has 17 residues. Germline-derived CDR1 and CDR2 are SNHLY and FYNNEI. V was clipped by 1 base and J by 1 base; unmatched bases: 5. The CDR3 protein is CASSEVSGRAAKNIQYF. The CDR3, as DNA: TGTGCCAGCAGTGAAGTTAGCGGGAGAGCGGCCAAAAACATTCAGTACTTC.

This sequence joins TRBV4-2 and TRBJ1-2; D might be TRBD1 (6 bases). Germline loops: CDR1 LGHNA, CDR2 YNFKEQ. V lost 1 base and J 4 bases, leaving 16 bases between the germline ends. The CDR3 consists of 16 residues. In nucleotides, the CDR3 is TGTGCCAGCAGCCAAGTCGCCCCGGACAGATCCTATGGCTACACCTTC. It specifies CASSQVAPDRSYGYTF.

This clonotype was recorded at least ten times. J is TRBJ1-1 and V is TRBV29-1; 7 bases align to TRBD1. The CDR3 covers 13 residues. CDR1 and CDR2 from the germline V gene are SQVTM and ANQGSEA. The junction had 9 bases not matched to a gene; V was cut back by 6 bases and J by 5 bases. The CDR3 DNA reads as TGCAGCGTCCAGACAGGGATGGGAACTGAAGCTTTCTTT. Translated, it gives CSVQTGMGTEAFF.